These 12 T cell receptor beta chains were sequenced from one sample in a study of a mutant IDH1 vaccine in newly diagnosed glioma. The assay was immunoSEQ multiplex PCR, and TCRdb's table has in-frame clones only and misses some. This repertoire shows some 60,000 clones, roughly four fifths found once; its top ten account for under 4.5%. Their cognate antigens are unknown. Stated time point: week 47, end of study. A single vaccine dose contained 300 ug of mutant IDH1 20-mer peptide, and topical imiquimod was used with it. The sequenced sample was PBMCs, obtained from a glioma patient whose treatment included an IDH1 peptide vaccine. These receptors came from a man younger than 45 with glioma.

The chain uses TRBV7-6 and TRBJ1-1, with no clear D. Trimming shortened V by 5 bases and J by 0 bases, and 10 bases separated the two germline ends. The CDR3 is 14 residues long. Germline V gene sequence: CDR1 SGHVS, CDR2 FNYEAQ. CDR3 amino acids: CASSLGPLNTEAFF. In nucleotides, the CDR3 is TGTGCCAGCAGCCTCGGGCCCCTGAACACTGAAGCTTTCTTT.

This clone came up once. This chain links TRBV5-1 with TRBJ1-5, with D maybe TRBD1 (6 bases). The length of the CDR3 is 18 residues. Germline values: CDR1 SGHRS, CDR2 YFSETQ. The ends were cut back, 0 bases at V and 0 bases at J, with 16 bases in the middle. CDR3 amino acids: CASSLGAGAEHSNQPQHF. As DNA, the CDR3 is TGCGCCAGCAGCTTGGGGGCAGGGGCGGAACATAGCAATCAGCCCCAGCATTTT.

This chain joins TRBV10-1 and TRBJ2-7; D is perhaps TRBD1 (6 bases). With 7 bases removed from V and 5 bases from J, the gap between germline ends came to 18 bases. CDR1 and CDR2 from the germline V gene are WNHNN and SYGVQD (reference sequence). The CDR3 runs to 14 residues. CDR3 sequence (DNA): TGCGCCAGCACTCCCCGAAGGACAGATCACGAGCAGTACTTC. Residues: CASTPRRTDHEQYF.

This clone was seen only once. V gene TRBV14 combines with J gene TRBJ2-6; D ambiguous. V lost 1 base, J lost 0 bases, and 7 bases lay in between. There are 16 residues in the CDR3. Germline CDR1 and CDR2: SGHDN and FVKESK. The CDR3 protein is CASSQGGYSGANVLTF. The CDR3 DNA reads TGTGCCAGCAGCCAAGGAGGATACTCTGGGGCCAACGTCCTGACTTTC.

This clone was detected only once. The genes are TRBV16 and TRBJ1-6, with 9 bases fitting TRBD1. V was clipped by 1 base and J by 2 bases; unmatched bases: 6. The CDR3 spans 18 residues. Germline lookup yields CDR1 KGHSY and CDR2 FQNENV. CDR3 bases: TGTGCCAGCAGCCAATTTACTTACAGGGGGCCCTATAATTCACCCCTCCACTTT. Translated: CASSQFTYRGPYNSPLHF.

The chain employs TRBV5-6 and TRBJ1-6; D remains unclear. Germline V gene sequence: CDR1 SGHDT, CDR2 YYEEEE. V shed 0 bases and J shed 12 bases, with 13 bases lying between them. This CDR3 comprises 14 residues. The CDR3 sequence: CASSLAPQNVPLHF. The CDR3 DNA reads TGTGCCAGCAGCTTGGCCCCTCAGAATGTACCCCTCCACTTT.

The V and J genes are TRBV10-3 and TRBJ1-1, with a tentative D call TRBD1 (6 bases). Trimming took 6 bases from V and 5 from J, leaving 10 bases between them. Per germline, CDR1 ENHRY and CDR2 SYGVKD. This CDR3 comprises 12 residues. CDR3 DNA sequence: TGTGCCATCAGCGCAGGGGAAACTGAAGCTTTCTTT. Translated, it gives CAISAGETEAFF.

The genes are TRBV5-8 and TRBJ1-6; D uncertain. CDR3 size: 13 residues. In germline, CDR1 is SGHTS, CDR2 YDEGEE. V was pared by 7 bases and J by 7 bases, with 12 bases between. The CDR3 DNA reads TGTGCCAGCCAAAGGACGGAGAATTCACCCCTCCACTTT. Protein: CASQRTENSPLHF. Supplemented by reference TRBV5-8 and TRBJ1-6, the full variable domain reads EAGVTQSPTHLIKTRGQQATLRCSPISGHTSVYWYQQALGLGLQFLLWYDEGEERNRGNFPPRFSGRQFPNYSSELNVNALELEDSALYLCASQRTENSPLHFGNGTRLTVT.

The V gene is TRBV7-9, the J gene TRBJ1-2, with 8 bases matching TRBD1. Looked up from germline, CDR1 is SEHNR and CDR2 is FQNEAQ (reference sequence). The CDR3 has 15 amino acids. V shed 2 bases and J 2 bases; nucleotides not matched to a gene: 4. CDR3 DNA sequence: TGTGCCAGCAGCTTAAGGCAGGGGGCGAACTATGGCTACACCTTC. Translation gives CASSLRQGANYGYTF.

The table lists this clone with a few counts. CDR3: CASSKASGGEETQYF. In DNA form, the CDR3 reads TGTGCCAGCAGCAAAGCTAGCGGGGGGGAAGAGACCCAGTACTTC. J is TRBJ2-5 and V is TRBV21-1; TRBD2 is the table's D call, not checked against the DNA. TRBV21-1 is a documented pseudogene. This CDR3 comprises 15 residues.

CDR3 sequence: CASSLRSSVPYEQYF. The CDR3 nucleotides are TGTGCCAGCAGCTTACGCAGCAGCGTACCTTACGAGCAGTACTTC. The chain recombines TRBV5-8 with TRBJ2-7, with D unclear. Germline CDR1 SGHTS, CDR2 YDEGEE. The V end was cut by 2 bases, the J end by 4 bases, with 16 bases between. CDR3 length: 15 amino acids.

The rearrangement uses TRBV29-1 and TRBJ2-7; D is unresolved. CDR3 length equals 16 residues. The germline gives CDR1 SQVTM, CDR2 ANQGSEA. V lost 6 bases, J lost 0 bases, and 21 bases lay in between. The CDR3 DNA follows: TGCAGCGTAGCCCCGGCCCAGGCGGTTACCTCCTACGAGCAGTACTTC. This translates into CSVAPAQAVTSYEQYF.